Listed below are T cell receptor beta chains from one sample, sequenced in a study of cytomegalovirus exposure and HLA in healthy donors. Data came from immunoSEQ multiplex PCR; TCRdb stores just in-frame clones and leaves some out. The repertoire holds about 160,000 clones, approximately 80% seen once, with 9.5% to 10% in the top ten. The sample taken for sequencing was PBMCs. The source of these receptors is a man aged 18 to 29 in good health and CMV-seropositive. Both conserved end residues are part of each CDR3. D genes are given only for firm matches. Clone size is not always given. Where it is, it says once, few, many or a class for expanded clones.

cdr3_aa: CAWSVGGNQPQHF
cdr3_nt: TGTGCCTGGAGTGTAGGGGGCAATCAGCCCCAGCATTTT
j_call: TRBJ1-5
v_call: TRBV30
d_call: -
clone_size: -

cdr3_aa: CSVEETGADTQYF
cdr3_nt: TGCAGCGTTGAAGAGACAGGGGCAGATACGCAGTATTTT
j_call: TRBJ2-3
v_call: TRBV29-1
d_call: TRBD1
clone_size: -

cdr3_aa: CASSKGQGSFEKLFF
cdr3_nt: TGTGCCAGCAGTAAGGGACAGGGCTCTTTCGAAAAACTGTTTTTT
j_call: TRBJ1-4
v_call: TRBV9
d_call: TRBD1
clone_size: -

cdr3_aa: CASNQDRQGNSPLHF
cdr3_nt: TGTGCCAGCAACCAGGACAGGCAAGGGAATTCACCCCTCCACTTT
j_call: TRBJ1-6
v_call: TRBV2
d_call: TRBD1
clone_size: -

cdr3_aa: CAIRATGEGTEAFF
cdr3_nt: TGTGCCATCAGAGCGACAGGGGAGGGCACTGAAGCTTTCTTT
j_call: TRBJ1-1
v_call: TRBV10-3
d_call: TRBD1
clone_size: -

cdr3_aa: CASSRIRDRDGYTF
cdr3_nt: TGTGCCAGCAGCAGGATCCGGGACAGGGATGGCTACACCTTC
j_call: TRBJ1-2
v_call: TRBV5-4
d_call: TRBD1
clone_size: -

cdr3_aa: CASSRTGADTEAFF
cdr3_nt: TGTGCCAGCAGTAGAACAGGGGCGGACACTGAAGCTTTCTTT
j_call: TRBJ1-1
v_call: TRBV6-5
d_call: TRBD1
clone_size: -

cdr3_aa: CASSAGLADYNEQFF
cdr3_nt: TGCGCCAGCAGCGCGGGACTAGCGGACTACAATGAGCAGTTCTTC
j_call: TRBJ2-1
v_call: TRBV5-1
d_call: TRBD2
clone_size: once

cdr3_aa: CASSKTDTPSNQPQHF
cdr3_nt: TGTGCCAGCAGTAAAACCGACACACCGAGCAATCAGCCCCAGCATTTT
j_call: TRBJ1-5
v_call: TRBV2
d_call: -
clone_size: -

cdr3_aa: CASSLFTSGRVGETQYF
cdr3_nt: TGCGCCAGCAGCTTGTTCACTAGCGGGAGAGTGGGGGAGACCCAGTACTTC
j_call: TRBJ2-5
v_call: TRBV5-1
d_call: TRBD2
clone_size: once

cdr3_aa: CASSYVTGLNYGYTF
cdr3_nt: TGTGCCAGCAGTTACGTCACAGGGCTCAACTATGGCTACACCTTC
j_call: TRBJ1-2
v_call: TRBV6-5
d_call: -
clone_size: once

cdr3_aa: CASRDYPSAQGAASTYNSPLHF
cdr3_nt: TGTGCCAGTAGGGACTATCCCTCGGCACAGGGGGCTGCATCGACCTATAATTCACCCCTCCACTTT
j_call: TRBJ1-6
v_call: TRBV19
d_call: TRBD1
clone_size: -

cdr3_aa: CASSPERAKNIQYF
cdr3_nt: TGTGCCAGTAGTCCTGAGAGGGCCAAAAACATTCAGTACTTC
j_call: TRBJ2-4
v_call: TRBV19
d_call: -
clone_size: -

cdr3_aa: CASSLGDRGREKLFF
cdr3_nt: TGTGCCAGCAGCTTGGGGGACAGGGGGAGAGAGAAACTGTTTTTT
j_call: TRBJ1-4
v_call: TRBV5-5
d_call: TRBD1
clone_size: -

cdr3_aa: CASSAGLLSYEQFF
cdr3_nt: TGTGCCAGCAGTGCCGGACTATTGAGCTATGAGCAGTTCTTC
j_call: TRBJ2-1
v_call: TRBV25-1
d_call: -
clone_size: -